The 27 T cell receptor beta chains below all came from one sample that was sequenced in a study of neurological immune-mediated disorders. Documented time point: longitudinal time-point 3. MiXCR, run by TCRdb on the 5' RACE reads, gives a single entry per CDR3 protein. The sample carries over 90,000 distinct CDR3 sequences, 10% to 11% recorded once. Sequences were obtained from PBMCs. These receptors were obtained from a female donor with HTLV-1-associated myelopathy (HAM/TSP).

The CDR3 loop is CASSLVADTEAFF. Here the CDR3 DNA reads TGCGCCAGCAGCTTAGTGGCGGACACTGAAGCTTTCTTT. This rearrangement joins TRBV5-1 to TRBJ1-1; no clear D gene. Between the trimmed V and J ends, which lost 2 bases and 3 bases, there was a span of 8 bases. The germline V gene encodes CDR1 SGHRS and CDR2 YFSETQ. The CDR3 has 13 amino acids.

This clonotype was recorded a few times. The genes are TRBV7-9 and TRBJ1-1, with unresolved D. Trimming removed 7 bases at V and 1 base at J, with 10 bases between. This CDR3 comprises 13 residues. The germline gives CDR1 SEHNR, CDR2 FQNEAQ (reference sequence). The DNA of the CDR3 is TGTGCCAGCACCAAAGCGGAGAACACTGAAGCTTTCTTT. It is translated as CASTKAENTEAFF.

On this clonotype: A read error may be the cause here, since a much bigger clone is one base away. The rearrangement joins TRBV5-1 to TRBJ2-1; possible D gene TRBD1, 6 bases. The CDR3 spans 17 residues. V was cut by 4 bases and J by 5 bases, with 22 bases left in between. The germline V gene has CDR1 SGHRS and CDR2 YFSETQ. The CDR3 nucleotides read TGCGCCAGCAGCCTCCTCCCCGGGACATGGAAGCACAATGAGCAGTTCTTC. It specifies CASSLLPGTWKHNEQFF.

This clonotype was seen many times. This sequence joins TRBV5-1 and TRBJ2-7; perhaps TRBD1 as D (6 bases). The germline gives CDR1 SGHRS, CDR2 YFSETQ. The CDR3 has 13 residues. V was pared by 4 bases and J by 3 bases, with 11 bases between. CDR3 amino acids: CASSLLTGYEQYF. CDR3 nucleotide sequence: TGCGCCAGCAGCCTGTTGACAGGCTACGAGCAGTACTTC.

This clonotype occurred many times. The CDR3 nucleotides are TGCAGCGTTACCGACAGGTCGACCGGGGAGCTGTTTTTT. Translating it yields CSVTDRSTGELFF. This rearrangement joins TRBV29-1 to TRBJ2-2; D possibly corresponds to TRBD1 (6 bases). CDR1 is SQVTM, CDR2 ANQGSEA, per germline. The V end was cut by 5 bases, the J end by 5 bases, with 12 bases between. The CDR3 totals 13 residues.

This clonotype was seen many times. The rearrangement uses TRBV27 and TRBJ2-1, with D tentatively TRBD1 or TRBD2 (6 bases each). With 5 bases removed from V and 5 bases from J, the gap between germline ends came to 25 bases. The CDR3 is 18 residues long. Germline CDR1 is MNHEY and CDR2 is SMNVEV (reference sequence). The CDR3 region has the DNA TGTGCCAGCAGTCCCCCGGAGGGTGGGGGGCGCCCCAACAATGAGCAGTTCTTC. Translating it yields CASSPPEGGGRPNNEQFF.

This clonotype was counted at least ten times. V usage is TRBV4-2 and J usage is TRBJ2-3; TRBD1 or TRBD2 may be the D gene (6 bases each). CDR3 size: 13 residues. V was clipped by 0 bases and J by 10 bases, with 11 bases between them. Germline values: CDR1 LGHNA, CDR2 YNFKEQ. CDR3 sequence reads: CASSQEGGRSQYF. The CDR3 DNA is TGTGCCAGCAGCCAAGAAGGGGGGCGTTCGCAGTATTTT.

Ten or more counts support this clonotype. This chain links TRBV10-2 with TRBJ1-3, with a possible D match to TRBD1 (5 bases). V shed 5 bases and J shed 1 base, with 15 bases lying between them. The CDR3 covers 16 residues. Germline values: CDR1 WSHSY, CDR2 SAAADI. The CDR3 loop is CASSPRVSVSGNTIYF. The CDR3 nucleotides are TGCGCCAGCAGTCCCAGGGTGTCAGTGTCTGGAAACACCATATATTTT.

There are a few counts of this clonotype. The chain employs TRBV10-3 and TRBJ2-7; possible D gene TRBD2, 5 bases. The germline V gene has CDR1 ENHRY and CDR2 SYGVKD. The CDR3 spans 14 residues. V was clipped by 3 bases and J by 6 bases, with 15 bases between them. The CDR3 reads CAISELGVGAEQYF. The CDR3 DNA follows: TGTGCCATCAGTGAACTCGGGGTGGGCGCCGAGCAGTACTTC.

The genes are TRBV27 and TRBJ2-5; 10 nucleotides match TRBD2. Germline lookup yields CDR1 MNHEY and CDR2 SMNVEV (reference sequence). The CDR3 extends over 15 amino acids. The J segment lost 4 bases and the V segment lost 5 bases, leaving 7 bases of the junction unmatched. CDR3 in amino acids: CASSPLASGGETQYF. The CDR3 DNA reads TGTGCCAGCAGTCCCCTGGCTAGCGGGGGAGAGACCCAGTACTTC.

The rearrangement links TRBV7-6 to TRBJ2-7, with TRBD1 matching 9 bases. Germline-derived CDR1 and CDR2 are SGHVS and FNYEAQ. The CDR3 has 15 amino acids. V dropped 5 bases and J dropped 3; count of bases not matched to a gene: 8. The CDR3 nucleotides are TGTGCCAGCAGCCACACACAGGGGGCTGGCTACGAGCAGTACTTC. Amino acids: CASSHTQGAGYEQYF.

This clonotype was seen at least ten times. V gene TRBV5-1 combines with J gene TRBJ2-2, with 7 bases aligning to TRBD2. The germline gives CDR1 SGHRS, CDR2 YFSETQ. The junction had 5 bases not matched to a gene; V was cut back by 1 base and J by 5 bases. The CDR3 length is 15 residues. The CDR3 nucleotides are TGCGCCAGCAGCTTGTCGGGGGGATCAACCGGGGAGCTGTTTTTT. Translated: CASSLSGGSTGELFF.

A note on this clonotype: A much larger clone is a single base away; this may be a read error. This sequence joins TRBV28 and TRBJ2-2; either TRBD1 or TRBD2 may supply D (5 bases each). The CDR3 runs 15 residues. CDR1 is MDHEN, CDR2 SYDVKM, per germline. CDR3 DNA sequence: TGTGCCAGTGGCCCCGGGACGGTGAACACCGTGGAGCTGTTTTTT. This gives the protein CASGPGTVNTVELFF.

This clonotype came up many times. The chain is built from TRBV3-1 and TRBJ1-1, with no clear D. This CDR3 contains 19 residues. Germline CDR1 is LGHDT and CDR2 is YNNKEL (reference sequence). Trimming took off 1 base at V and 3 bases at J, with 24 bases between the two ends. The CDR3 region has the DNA TGTGCCAGCAGCCAAGTTTCACGGGCTACGTCAGTAGGTTACACTGAAGCTTTCTTT. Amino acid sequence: CASSQVSRATSVGYTEAFF.

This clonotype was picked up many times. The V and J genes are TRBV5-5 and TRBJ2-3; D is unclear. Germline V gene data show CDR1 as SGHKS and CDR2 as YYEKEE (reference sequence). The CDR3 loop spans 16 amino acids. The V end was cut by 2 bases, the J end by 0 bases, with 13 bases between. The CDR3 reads CASSLVRQFSTDTQYF. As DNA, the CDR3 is TGTGCCAGCAGCTTAGTTCGGCAGTTTAGCACAGATACGCAGTATTTT. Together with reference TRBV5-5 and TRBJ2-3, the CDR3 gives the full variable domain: DAGVTQSPTHLIKTRGQQVTLRCSPISGHKSVSWYQQVLGQGPQFIFQYYEKEERGRGNFPDRFSARQFPNYSSELNVNALLLGDSALYLCASSLVRQFSTDTQYFGPGTRLTVL.

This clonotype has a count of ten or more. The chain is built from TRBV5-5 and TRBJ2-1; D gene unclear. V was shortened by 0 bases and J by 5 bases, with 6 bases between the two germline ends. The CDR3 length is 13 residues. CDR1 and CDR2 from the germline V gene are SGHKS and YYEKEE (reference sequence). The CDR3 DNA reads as TGTGCCAGCAGCTTGGTGATCCACAATGAGCAGTTCTTC. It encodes CASSLVIHNEQFF.

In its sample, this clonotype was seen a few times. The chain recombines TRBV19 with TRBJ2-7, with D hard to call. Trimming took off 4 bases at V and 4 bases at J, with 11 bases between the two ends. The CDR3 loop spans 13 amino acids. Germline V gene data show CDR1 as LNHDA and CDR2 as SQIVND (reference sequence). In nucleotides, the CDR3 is TGTGCCAGTAGTACCGCAACAGCTTACGAGCAGTACTTC. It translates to CASSTATAYEQYF.

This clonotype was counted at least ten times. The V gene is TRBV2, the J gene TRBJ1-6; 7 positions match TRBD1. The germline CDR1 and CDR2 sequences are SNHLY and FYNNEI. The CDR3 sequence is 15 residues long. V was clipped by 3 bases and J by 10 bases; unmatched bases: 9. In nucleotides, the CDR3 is TGTGCCAGCAGTGAGGCGACAGGGAGTATGTCACCCCTCCACTTT. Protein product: CASSEATGSMSPLHF. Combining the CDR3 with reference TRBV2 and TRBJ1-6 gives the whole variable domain EPEVTQTPSHQVTQMGQEVILRCVPISNHLYFYWYRQILGQKVEFLVSFYNNEISEKSEIFDDQFSVERPDGSNFTLKIRSTKLEDSAMYFCASSEATGSMSPLHFGNGTRLTVT.

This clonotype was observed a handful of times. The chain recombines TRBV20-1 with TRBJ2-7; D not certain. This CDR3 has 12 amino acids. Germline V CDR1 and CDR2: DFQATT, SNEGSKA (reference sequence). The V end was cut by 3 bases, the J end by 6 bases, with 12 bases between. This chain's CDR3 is CSARLSAREQYF. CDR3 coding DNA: TGCAGTGCTAGGCTTTCGGCTCGCGAGCAGTACTTC.

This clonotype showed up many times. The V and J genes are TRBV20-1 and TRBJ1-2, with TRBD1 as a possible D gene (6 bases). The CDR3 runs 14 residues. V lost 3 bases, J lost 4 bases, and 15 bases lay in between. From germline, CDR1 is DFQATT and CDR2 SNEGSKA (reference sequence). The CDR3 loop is CSARGGLSPYGYTF. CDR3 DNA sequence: TGCAGTGCTAGGGGGGGCTTATCTCCCTATGGCTACACCTTC.

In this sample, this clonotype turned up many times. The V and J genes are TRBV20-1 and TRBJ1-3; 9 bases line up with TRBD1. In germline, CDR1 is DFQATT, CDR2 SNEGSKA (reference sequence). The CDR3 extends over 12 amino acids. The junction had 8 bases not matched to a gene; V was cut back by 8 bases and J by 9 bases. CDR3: CSSPGTGSTIYF. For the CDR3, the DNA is TGCAGTAGTCCCGGGACAGGGAGCACCATATATTTT.

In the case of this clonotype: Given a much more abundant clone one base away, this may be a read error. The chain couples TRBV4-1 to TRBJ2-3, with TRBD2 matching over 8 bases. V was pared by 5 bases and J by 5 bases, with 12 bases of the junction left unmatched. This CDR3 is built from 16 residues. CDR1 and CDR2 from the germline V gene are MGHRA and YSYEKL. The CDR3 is CASSSPRGGRQDTQYF. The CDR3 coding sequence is TGCGCCAGCAGCTCCCCGCGCGGGGGGCGCCAAGATACGCAGTATTTT.

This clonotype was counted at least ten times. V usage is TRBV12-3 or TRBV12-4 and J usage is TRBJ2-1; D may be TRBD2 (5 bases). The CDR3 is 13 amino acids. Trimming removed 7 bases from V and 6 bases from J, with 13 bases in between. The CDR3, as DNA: TGTGCCAGCAATCCGGGAAGCCTCAATGAGCAGTTCTTC. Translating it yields CASNPGSLNEQFF.

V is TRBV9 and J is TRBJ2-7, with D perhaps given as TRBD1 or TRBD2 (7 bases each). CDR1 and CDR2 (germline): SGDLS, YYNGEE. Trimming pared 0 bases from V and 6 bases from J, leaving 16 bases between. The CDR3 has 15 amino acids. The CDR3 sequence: CASSVDGRGGSEQYF. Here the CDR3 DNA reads TGTGCCAGCAGCGTAGATGGCAGGGGGGGATCCGAGCAGTACTTC. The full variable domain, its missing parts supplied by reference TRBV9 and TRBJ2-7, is DSGVTQTPKHLITATGQRVTLRCSPRSGDLSVYWYQQSLDQGLQFLIQYYNGEERAKGNILERFSAQQFPDLHSELNLSSLELGDSALYFCASSVDGRGGSEQYFGPGTRLTVT.

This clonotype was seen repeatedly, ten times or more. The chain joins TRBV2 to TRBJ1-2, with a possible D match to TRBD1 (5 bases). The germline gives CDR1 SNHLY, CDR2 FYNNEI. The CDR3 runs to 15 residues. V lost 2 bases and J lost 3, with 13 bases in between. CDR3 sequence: CASSEYGAGYYGYTF. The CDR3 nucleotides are TGTGCCAGCAGTGAATATGGGGCCGGGTACTATGGCTACACCTTC.

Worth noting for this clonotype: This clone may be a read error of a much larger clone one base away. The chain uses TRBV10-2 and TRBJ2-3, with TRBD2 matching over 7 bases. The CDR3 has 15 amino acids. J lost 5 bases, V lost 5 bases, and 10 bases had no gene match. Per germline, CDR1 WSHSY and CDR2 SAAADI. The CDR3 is CASSKQLAHLDTQYF. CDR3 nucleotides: TGCGCCAGCAGTAAGCAACTAGCGCATCTAGATACGCAGTATTTT.

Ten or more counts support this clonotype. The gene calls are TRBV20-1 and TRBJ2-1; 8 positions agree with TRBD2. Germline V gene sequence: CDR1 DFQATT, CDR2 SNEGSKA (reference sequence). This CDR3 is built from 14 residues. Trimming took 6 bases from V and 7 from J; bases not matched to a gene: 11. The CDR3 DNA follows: TGCAGTGCAGAATTCGCGACTAGCGCGAATGAGCAGTTCTTC. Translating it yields CSAEFATSANEQFF.